This paragraph reports one T cell receptor beta chain. Its antigen is unknown. The authors reverse transcribed roughly 0.45 to 1 ug RNA with random hexamers. Amplification of TCR beta CDR3 used immunoSEQ multiplex PCR across 54 Vbeta and 13 Jbeta. TCRdb passed the immunoSEQ multiplex PCR reads through MiXCR, listing each CDR3 protein once. The table includes hundreds of thousands of distinct CDR3 sequences, about 85% detected once. TCR beta from blood CD8+ and CD4+ T cells was sequenced. Negative isolation yielded the CD8+ and CD4+ T cells, while FACS enriched the TEMRA cells. The data originate from a study of CD8 T cells in Susac syndrome. V lost 5 bases, J lost 5 bases, and 14 bases stayed unmatched. The length of the CDR3 is 18 residues. Germline assignment: CDR1 LNHDA and CDR2 SQIVND (reference sequence). Study results and caveats: It was acknowledged by the study that relatively few individuals were included in its TCR sequencing and HLA analysis.

The clonotype originates from a human donor with multiple sclerosis. The V gene is TRBV19, the J gene TRBJ2-6; 8 positions agree with TRBD1. Sequences were obtained from CD8+ T cells from PBMCs. The CDR3 DNA reads as TGTGCCAGTAGTCCGGCGGGACAGGCTCTCTGGAGGGCCAACGTCCTGACTTTC. This translates into CASSPAGQALWRANVLTF. Supplemented by reference TRBV19 and TRBJ2-6, the full variable domain reads DGGITQSPKYLFRKEGQNVTLSCEQNLNHDAMYWYRQDPGQGLRLIYYSQIVNDFQKGDIAEGYSVSREKKESFPLTVTSAQKNPTAFYLCASSPAGQALWRANVLTFGAGSRLTVL.